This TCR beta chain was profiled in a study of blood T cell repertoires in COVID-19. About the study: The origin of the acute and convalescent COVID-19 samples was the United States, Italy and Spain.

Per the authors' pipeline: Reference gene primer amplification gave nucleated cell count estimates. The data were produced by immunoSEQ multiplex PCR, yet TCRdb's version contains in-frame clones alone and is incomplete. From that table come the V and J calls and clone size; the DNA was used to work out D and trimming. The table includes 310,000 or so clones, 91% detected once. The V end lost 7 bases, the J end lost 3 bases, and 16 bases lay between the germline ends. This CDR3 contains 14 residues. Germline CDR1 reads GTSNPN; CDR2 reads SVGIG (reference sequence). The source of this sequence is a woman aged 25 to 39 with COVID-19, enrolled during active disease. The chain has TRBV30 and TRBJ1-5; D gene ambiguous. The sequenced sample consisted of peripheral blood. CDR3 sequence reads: CALSGGGLNQPQHF. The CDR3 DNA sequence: TGTGCCTTATCAGGAGGCGGCCTCAATCAGCCCCAGCATTTT.